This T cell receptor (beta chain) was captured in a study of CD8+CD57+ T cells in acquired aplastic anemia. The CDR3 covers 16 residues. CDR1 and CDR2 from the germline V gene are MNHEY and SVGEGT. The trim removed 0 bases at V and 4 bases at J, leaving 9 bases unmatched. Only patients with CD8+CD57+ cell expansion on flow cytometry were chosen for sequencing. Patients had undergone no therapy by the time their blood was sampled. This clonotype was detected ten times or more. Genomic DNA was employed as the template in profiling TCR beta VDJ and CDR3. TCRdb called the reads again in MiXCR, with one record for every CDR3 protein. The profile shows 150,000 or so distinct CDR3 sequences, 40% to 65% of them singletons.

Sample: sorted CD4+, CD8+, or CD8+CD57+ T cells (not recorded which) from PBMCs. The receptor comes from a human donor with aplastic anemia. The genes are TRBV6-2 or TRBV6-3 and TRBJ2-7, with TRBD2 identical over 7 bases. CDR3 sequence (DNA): TGTGCCAGCAGTTACTCGACCCCCGCTAGCGGATACGAGCAGTACTTC. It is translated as CASSYSTPASGYEQYF.